This TCR beta chain emerged from a study of Ad26.COV2.S vaccination and SARS-CoV-2 variants. At the level of the study: The authors gave Ad26.COV2.S intramuscularly, either once or twice 56 days apart.

The germline CDR1 and CDR2 sequences are LNHDA and SQIVND (reference sequence). V gave up 1 base and J gave up 0 bases, with 4 bases separating them. The CDR3 has 14 residues. Here immunoSEQ multiplex PCR was the method, and the copy in TCRdb shows in-frame clones only, minus some. Of about half a million clones listed, about 88% are singletons. Treatment indicated: approximately 18 received Ad26.COV2.S at low or high dose, single or two shots; about 5 received placebo; per-sample allocation not given. All samples were drawn on day 63, counting from the first vaccine or placebo injection. The sequence came from a person aged 18-60 years who received the Ad26.COV2.S COVID-19 vaccine or a placebo. The V and J genes are TRBV19 and TRBJ1-5; D gene unclear. The material sequenced was peripheral blood, taken in a trial of Ad26.COV2.S vaccine versus placebo. CDR3 bases: TGTGCCAGTAGTATAGGGTTTAGCAATCAGCCCCAGCATTTT. Translated, it gives CASSIGFSNQPQHF.